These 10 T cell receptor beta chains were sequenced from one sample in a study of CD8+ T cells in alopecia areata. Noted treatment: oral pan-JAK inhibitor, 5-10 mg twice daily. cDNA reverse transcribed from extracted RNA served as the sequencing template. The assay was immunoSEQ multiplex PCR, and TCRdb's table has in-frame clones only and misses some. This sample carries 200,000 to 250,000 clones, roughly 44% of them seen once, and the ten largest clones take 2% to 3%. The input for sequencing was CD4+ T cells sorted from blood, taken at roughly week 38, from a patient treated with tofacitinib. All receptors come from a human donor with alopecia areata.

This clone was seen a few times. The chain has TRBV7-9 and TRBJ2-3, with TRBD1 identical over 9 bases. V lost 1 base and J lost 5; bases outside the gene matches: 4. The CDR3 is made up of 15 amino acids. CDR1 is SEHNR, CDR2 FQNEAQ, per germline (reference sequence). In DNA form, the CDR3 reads TGTGCCAGCAGCTTAGTGGGACAGGGAATAGATACGCAGTATTTT. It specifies CASSLVGQGIDTQYF. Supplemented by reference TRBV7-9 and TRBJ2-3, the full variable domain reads DTGVSQNPRHKITKRGQNVTFRCDPISEHNRLYWYRQTLGQGPEFLTYFQNEAQLEKSRLLSDRFSAERPKGSFSTLEIQRTEQGDSAMYLCASSLVGQGIDTQYFGPGTRLTVL.

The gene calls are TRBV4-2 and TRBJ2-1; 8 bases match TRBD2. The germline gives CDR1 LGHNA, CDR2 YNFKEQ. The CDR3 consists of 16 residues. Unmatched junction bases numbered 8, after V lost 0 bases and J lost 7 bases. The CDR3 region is CASSQDPAGAGNEQFF. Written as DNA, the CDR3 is TGTGCCAGCAGCCAAGATCCAGCGGGAGCAGGGAATGAGCAGTTCTTC.

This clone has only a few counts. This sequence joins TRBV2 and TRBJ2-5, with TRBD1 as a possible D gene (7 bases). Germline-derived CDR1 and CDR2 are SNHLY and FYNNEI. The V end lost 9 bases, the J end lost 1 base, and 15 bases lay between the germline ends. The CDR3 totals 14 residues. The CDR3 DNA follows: TGTGCCAGGGGGGGACAGACGACCCAAGAGACCCAGTACTTC. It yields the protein CARGGQTTQETQYF.

CDR3 sequence (DNA): TGTGCCTGGAGTCGATCCCTCGGACAGAGCAATCAGCCCCAGCATTTT. Amino acid sequence: CAWSRSLGQSNQPQHF. The chain is built from TRBV30 and TRBJ1-5; D perhaps matches TRBD1 (6 bases). V dropped 2 bases and J dropped 1 base, with 15 bases sitting between them. Germline V lookup: CDR1 GTSNPN, CDR2 SVGIG (reference sequence). CDR3 length: 16 residues.

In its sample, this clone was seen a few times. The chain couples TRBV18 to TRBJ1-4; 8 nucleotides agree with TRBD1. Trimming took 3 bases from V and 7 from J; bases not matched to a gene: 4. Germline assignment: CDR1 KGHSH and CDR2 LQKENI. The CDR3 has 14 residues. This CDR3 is CASSPYGTGEKLFF. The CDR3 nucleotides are TGTGCCAGCTCACCCTATGGGACAGGTGAAAAACTGTTTTTT.

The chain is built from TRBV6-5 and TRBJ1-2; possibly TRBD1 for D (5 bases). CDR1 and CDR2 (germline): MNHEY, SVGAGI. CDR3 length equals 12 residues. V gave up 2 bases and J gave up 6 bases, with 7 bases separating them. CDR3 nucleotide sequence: TGTGCCAGCAGTTACGAAGGGGATGGCTACACCTTC. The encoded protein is CASSYEGDGYTF.

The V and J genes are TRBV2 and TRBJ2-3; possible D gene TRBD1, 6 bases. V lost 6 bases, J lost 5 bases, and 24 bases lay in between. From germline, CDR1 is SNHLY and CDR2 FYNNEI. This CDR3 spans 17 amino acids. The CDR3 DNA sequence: TGTGCCAGCAGCCAAAAAACGACAGGCCCAAGGGGAGATACGCAGTATTTT. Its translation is CASSQKTTGPRGDTQYF.

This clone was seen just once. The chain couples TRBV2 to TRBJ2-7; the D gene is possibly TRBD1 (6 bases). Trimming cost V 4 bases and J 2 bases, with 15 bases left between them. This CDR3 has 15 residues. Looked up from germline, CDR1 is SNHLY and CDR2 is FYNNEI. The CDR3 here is CASSGRAGDTYEQYF. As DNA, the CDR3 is TGTGCCAGCAGTGGCCGGGCTGGGGACACCTACGAGCAGTACTTC.

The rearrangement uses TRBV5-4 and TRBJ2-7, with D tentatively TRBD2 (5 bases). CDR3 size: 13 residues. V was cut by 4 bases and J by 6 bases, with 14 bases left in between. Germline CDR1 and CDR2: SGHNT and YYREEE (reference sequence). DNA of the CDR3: TGTGCCAGCAGCCCTGCGGGCCAGGCCGAGCAGTACTTC. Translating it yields CASSPAGQAEQYF.

CDR3 amino acids: CASSITANTGELFF. The CDR3 coding sequence is TGTGCCAGTAGTATCACGGCGAACACCGGGGAGCTGTTTTTT. The chain employs TRBV19 and TRBJ2-2; D is uncertain. Germline V gene data show CDR1 as LNHDA and CDR2 as SQIVND (reference sequence). Trimming removed 3 bases from V and 0 bases from J, with 5 bases in between. The CDR3 contains 14 residues.